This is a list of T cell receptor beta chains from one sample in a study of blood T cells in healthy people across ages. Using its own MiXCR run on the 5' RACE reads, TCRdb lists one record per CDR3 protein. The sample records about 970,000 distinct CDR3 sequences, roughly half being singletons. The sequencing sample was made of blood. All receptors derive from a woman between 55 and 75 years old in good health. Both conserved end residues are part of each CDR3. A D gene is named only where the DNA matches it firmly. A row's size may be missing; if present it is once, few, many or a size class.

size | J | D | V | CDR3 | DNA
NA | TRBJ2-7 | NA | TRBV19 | CASSMSSVGQLYEQYF | TGTGCCAGTAGTATGTCCTCCGTTGGTCAACTCTACGAGCAGTACTTC
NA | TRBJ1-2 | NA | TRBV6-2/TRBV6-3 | CASNDPGPGQGFYGYTF | TGTGCCAGCAATGATCCCGGTCCCGGGCAGGGCTTCTATGGCTACACCTTC
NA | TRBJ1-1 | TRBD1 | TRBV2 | CASHPRQGQTEAFF | TGTGCCAGCCACCCCAGACAGGGTCAAACTGAAGCTTTCTTT
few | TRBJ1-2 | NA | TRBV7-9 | CASSLQGLYGYTF | TGTGCCAGCAGCTTACAGGGGTTGTATGGCTACACCTTC
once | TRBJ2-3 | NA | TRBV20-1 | CSAAVGGISTDTQYF | TGCAGTGCTGCCGTGGGGGGAATCAGCACAGATACGCAGTATTTT
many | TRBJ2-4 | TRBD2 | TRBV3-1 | CASSQGLAGGLGYIQYF | TGTGCCAGCAGCCAGGGACTAGCGGGAGGACTCGGATACATTCAGTACTTC
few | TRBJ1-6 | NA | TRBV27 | CASSPGGYNSPLHF | TGTGCCAGCAGTCCCGGAGGATATAATTCACCCCTCCACTTT
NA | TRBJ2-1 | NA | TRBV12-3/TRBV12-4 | CASAEGSPYNEQFF | TGTGCCAGCGCCGAGGGCAGTCCTTACAATGAGCAGTTCTTC
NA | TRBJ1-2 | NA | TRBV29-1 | CSVEESASYGYGYTF | TGCAGCGTTGAAGAATCAGCGTCGTATGGCTATGGCTACACCTTC
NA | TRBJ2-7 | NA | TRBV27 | CASSLSVRERSSYEQYF | TGTGCCAGCAGTTTATCGGTGAGGGAGCGATCCTCCTACGAGCAGTACTTC
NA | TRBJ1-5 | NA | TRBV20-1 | CSAHDSNSNQPQHF | TGCAGTGCACACGACAGTAATAGCAATCAGCCCCAGCATTTT
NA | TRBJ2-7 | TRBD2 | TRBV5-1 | CASSPQTSGTAQQYF | TGCGCCAGCAGCCCTCAGACTAGCGGAACCGCACAGCAGTACTTC
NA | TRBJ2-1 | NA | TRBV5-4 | CASSGGTTPYNEQFF | TGTGCCAGCAGCGGCGGGACGACGCCGTACAATGAGCAGTTCTTC